Listed below are T cell receptor beta chains from one sample, sequenced in a study of T cells in Graves' hyperthyroidism and ophthalmopathy. One entry per CDR3 protein, called by TCRdb with MiXCR from the multiplex PCR reads. The sample includes approximately 620,000 distinct CDR3 sequences, 14% of them seen just once. The sample taken for sequencing was blood. Every receptor here comes from a woman in her twenties or thirties with Graves' hyperthyroidism that later progressed to Graves' ophthalmopathy. Each CDR3 is given with its conserved first and last residue. The D gene is left open where the match is weak. Clone size appears in some rows only: once, few, many, or a class for an expanded clone.

17	TRBJ2-6	-	-	TRBV14	TGTGCCAGCCCAGGGGCAGGCCGGGCCTCTGGGGCCAACGTCCTGACTTTC	CASPGAGRASGANVLTF
15	TRBJ2-7	-	-	TRBV27	TGTGCCAGCAGTTTATTGGGACACTTAGCCTACGAGCAGTACTTC	CASSLLGHLAYEQYF
16	TRBJ2-3	-	TRBD2	TRBV2	TGTGCCAGCAGTGAAGAAGCGGGAGGGAGCACAGATACGCAGTATTTT	CASSEEAGGSTDTQYF
15	TRBJ1-5	-	TRBD1	TRBV5-5	TGTGCCAGCAGCCGGACAGGGGAGGTTGATCAGCCCCAGCATTTT	CASSRTGEVDQPQHF
15	TRBJ2-7	-	-	TRBV7-9	TGTGCCAGCAGCCCGAACGGAGGGGCGTCCTACGAGCAGTACTTC	CASSPNGGASYEQYF
16	TRBJ1-2	many	TRBD1	TRBV18	TGTGCCAGCTCACCCTCTTCGGGACAGGGGGTCGATGGCTACACCTTC	CASSPSSGQGVDGYTF
14	TRBJ1-1	few	-	TRBV7-2	TGTGCCAGCAGCAGGGGTCCTGGGGACACTGAAGCTTTCTTT	CASSRGPGDTEAFF
15	TRBJ2-1	many	TRBD2	TRBV12-3/TRBV12-4	TGTGCCAGCAGACTAGCGGGAGGCTCCTACAATGAGCAGTTCTTC	CASRLAGGSYNEQFF
15	TRBJ2-7	many	TRBD2	TRBV15	TGTGCCACCAGCAGCGGGACTAGCGGGAGGTACGAGCAGTACTTC	CATSSGTSGRYEQYF
17	TRBJ2-7	many	-	TRBV9	TGTGCCAGCAGCCTCTTCGTGTCGGGGGCGCAGGCGAAGGAGCAGTACTTC	CASSLFVSGAQAKEQYF
19	TRBJ2-7	-	-	TRBV11-2	TGTGCCAGCAGCCCGGGCTTGTTGGGGGGCACTAGCAGACACTACGAGCAGTACTTC	CASSPGLLGGTSRHYEQYF
12	TRBJ1-2	many	-	TRBV28	TGTGCCAGCAAACAGGCAAACTATGGCTACACCTTC	CASKQANYGYTF
15	TRBJ2-1	many	-	TRBV2	TGTGCCAGCTGGGAAGAGTCTAGCTCCTACAATGAGCAGTTCTTC	CASWEESSSYNEQFF
16	TRBJ2-7	many	TRBD2	TRBV6-5	TGTGCCAGCAGTTACAAGCTAGCGGAGAGCTCCTACGAGCAGTACTTC	CASSYKLAESSYEQYF
13	TRBJ2-5	many	-	TRBV19	TGTGCCAGTAGGATGGATGTTCAAGAGACCCAGTACTTC	CASRMDVQETQYF
15	TRBJ2-7	-	-	TRBV12-3/TRBV12-4	TGTGCCAGCAGTCCGGAGACGGGTAGCTCCTACGAGCAGTACTTC	CASSPETGSSYEQYF
13	TRBJ2-7	many	-	TRBV6-2/TRBV6-3	TGTGCCAGCAGTACCCCCCGGTCCTACGAGCAGTACTTC	CASSTPRSYEQYF
15	TRBJ1-1	many	TRBD1	TRBV15	TGTGCCACCAGCGGGGGGACAGGAGGGAACACTGAAGCTTTCTTT	CATSGGTGGNTEAFF
14	TRBJ1-6	many	TRBD1	TRBV27	TGTGCCAGCAGTTTAGGGACAGCAAATTCACCCCTCCACTTT	CASSLGTANSPLHF
15	TRBJ2-1	-	TRBD2	TRBV6-2/TRBV6-3	TGTGCCAGCAGGGGGGGACTAGCGGGAGGGGTTGAGCAGTTCTTC	CASRGGLAGGVEQFF